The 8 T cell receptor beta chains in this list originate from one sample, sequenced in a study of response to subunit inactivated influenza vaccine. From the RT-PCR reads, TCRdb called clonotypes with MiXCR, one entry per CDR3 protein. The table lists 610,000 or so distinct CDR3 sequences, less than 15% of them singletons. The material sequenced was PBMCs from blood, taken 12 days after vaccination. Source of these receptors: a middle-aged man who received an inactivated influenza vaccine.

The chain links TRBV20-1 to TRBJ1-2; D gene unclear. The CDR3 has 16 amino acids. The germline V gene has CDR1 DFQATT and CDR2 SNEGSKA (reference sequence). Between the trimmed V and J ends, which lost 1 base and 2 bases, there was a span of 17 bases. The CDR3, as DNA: TGCAGTGCTAGAGGGATTGCTGGGGATGTAAACTATGGCTACACCTTC. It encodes CSARGIAGDVNYGYTF.

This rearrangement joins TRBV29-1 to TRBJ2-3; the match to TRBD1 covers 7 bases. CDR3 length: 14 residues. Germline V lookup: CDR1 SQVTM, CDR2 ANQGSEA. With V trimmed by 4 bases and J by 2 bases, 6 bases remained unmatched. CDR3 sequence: CSVARDSPTDTQYF. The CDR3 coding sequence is TGCAGCGTTGCTCGGGACAGCCCCACAGATACGCAGTATTTT.

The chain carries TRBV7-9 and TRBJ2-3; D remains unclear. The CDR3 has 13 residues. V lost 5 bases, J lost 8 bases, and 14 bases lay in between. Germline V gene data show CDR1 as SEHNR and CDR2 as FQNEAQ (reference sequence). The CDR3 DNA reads TGTGCCAGCAGCCCCCCCCTAGGTGCTACGCAGTATTTT. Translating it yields CASSPPLGATQYF.

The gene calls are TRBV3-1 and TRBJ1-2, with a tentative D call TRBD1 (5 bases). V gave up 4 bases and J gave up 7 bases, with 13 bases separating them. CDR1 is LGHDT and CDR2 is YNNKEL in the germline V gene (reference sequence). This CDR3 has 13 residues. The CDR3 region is CASSPRGSRGYTF. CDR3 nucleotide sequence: TGTGCCAGCAGCCCCCGGGGGTCCCGTGGCTACACCTTC.

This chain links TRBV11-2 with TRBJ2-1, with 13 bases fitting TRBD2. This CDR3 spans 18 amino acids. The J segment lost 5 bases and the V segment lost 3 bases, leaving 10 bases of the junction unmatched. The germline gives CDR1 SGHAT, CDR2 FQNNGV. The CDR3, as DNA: TGTGCCAGCAGCTTCACCGGGACTAGCGGGACTCGCGACAATGAGCAGTTCTTC. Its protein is CASSFTGTSGTRDNEQFF.

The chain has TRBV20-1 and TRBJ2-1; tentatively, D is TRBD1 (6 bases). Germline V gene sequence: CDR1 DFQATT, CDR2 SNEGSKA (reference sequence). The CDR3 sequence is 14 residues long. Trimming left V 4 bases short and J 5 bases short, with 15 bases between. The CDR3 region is CSATTGLANNEQFF. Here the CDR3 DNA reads TGCAGTGCTACAACAGGGTTGGCGAACAATGAGCAGTTCTTC.

The CDR3 DNA is TGTGCCAGCAGGGGGCGGGCAGGGTGGGCTTTCTTT. This encodes CASRGRAGWAFF. V is TRBV7-8 and J is TRBJ1-1; TRBD1 might be the D (5 bases). V was clipped by 6 bases and J by 11 bases, with 16 bases between them. This CDR3 has 12 amino acids. Germline CDR1 reads SGHVS; CDR2 reads FQNEAQ.

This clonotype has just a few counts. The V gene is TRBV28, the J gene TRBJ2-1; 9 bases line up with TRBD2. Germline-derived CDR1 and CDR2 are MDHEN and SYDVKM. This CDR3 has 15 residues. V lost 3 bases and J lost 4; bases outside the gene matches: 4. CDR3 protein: CASSFSGGQYNEQFF. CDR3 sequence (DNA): TGTGCCAGCAGTTTTAGCGGGGGCCAGTACAATGAGCAGTTCTTC.